One sample yielded the 10 T cell receptor beta chains listed below, sequenced in a study of T cell repertoires in ileal Crohn's disease (dated by TCRdb to the late 2010s). Library creation used the immunoSEQ multiplex PCR assay. TCRdb obtained this table from immuneACCESS and retained in-frame rearrangements with V and J assigned. These tables miss some clones; where compared with another copy, unresolved V genes account for less than half of the shortfall, and the remainder is unexplained. Present in this sample are approximately 29,000 clones, around 80% of which were seen just once. Of the sample, about 6% is held by the ten largest clones. Sequenced: ileal tissue. The receptors originated from an adult with Crohn's disease.

This clone came up a few times. This chain connects TRBV5-4 to TRBJ1-5; D remains unclear. Germline CDR1 SGHNT, CDR2 YYREEE (reference sequence). The germline V and J ends were trimmed by 0 bases and 9 bases, with 13 bases remaining between them. This CDR3 spans 14 amino acids. CDR3 sequence: CASSLGLGEGPQHF. Here the CDR3 DNA reads TGTGCCAGCAGCTTGGGTCTAGGCGAGGGGCCCCAGCATTTT.

Only one count was recorded for this clone. The chain joins TRBV11-2 to TRBJ2-1; D is possibly TRBD2 (6 bases). Germline V gives CDR1 SGHAT, CDR2 FQNNGV. Trimming removed 5 bases at V and 0 bases at J, with 14 bases between. The CDR3 spans 16 residues. CDR3 sequence (DNA): TGTGCCAGCAGCCCCCGGGGGACCCACTCCTACAATGAGCAGTTCTTC. As protein: CASSPRGTHSYNEQFF.

The rearrangement links TRBV5-4 to TRBJ1-1; perhaps TRBD1 as D (6 bases). In germline, CDR1 is SGHNT, CDR2 YYREEE (reference sequence). This CDR3 comprises 13 residues. With 7 bases removed from V and 4 bases from J, the gap between germline ends came to 14 bases. The CDR3 region is CASWVQGFTEAFF. The CDR3 DNA follows: TGTGCCAGCTGGGTGCAGGGGTTCACTGAAGCTTTCTTT.

The count of this clone is one. An end of the junction differs from the germline gene, which may be a read error. For the CDR3, the DNA is TGTGCCGGCAGCCCTGCTGGACAGGTCAGGGGTTCACCCCTCCACTTT. Translated, it gives CAGSPAGQVRGSPLHF. The V gene is TRBV9, the J gene TRBJ1-6; 7 bases match TRBD1. CDR3 length equals 16 residues. Per germline, CDR1 SGDLS and CDR2 YYNGEE.

This clone has just a few counts. This chain uses TRBV5-1 with TRBJ2-1; tentatively, D is TRBD1 (6 bases). The V and J ends lost 2 bases and 8 bases respectively, with 14 bases between them. The CDR3 has 14 residues. The germline gives CDR1 SGHRS, CDR2 YFSETQ. In DNA form, the CDR3 reads TGCGCCAGCAGCTTTAGCCAGGGGAACCATGAGCAGTTCTTC. This encodes CASSFSQGNHEQFF.

The rearrangement joins TRBV11-2 to TRBJ2-3, with 10 bases that match TRBD1. V gave up 5 bases and J gave up 0 bases; unmatched junction bases: 2. The CDR3 consists of 15 residues. Germline-derived CDR1 and CDR2 are SGHAT and FQNNGV. The CDR3 spells CASSRTGGSTDTQYF. The CDR3 DNA is TGTGCCAGCAGCCGGACAGGGGGTAGCACAGATACGCAGTATTTT.

The chain couples TRBV30 to TRBJ1-1; 10 nucleotides align to TRBD1. V dropped 5 bases and J dropped 7; count of bases not matched to a gene: 13. This CDR3 region has 15 residues. Germline V gene sequence: CDR1 GTSNPN, CDR2 SVGIG (reference sequence). For the CDR3, the DNA is TGTGCCTGGCGTGGCCCCGGACAGGGGGTATTTGAAGCTTTCTTT. It is translated as CAWRGPGQGVFEAFF.

The sample holds one count of this clone. The chain couples TRBV7-3 to TRBJ2-2; D possibly corresponds to TRBD2 (6 bases). CDR3 length: 15 residues. Germline lookup yields CDR1 SGHTA and CDR2 FQGTGA. Trimming took off 5 bases at V and 6 bases at J, with 16 bases between the two ends. This chain's CDR3 is CASSRQSRGSGELFF. The CDR3 nucleotides are TGTGCCAGCAGCCGACAATCGCGGGGATCCGGGGAGCTGTTTTTT.

The V call is TRBV19, the J call TRBJ1-2; 7 nucleotides match TRBD1. Trimming cost V 7 bases and J 2 bases; bases outside gene matches: 13. Germline V gene data show CDR1 as LNHDA and CDR2 as SQIVND (reference sequence). The length of the CDR3 is 16 residues. The CDR3 sequence: CASTPGGTARNYGYTF. CDR3 DNA sequence: TGTGCCAGTACCCCAGGGGGAACTGCGCGAAACTATGGCTACACCTTC.

Comment on this clone: Germline is not matched at one junction end, which may reflect a read error. This rearrangement joins TRBV11-2 to TRBJ1-2, with 11 positions matching TRBD1. The germline V gene encodes CDR1 SGHAT and CDR2 FQNNGV. This CDR3 has 14 residues. CDR3 coding DNA: TGTGCCAGCAGCCTCAACCCCGGGACAGGGGGTCTTATCTTC. This codes for CASSLNPGTGGLIF. Full variable domain (missing parts from reference TRBV11-2 and TRBJ1-2): EAGVAQSPRYKIIEKRQSVAFWCNPISGHATLYWYQQILGQGPKLLIQFQNNGVVDDSQLPKDRFSAERLKGVDSTLKIQPAKLEDSAVYLCASSLNPGTGGLIFGSGTRLTVV.